A selection of T cell receptor beta chains follows, all from one sample in a study of cytomegalovirus exposure and HLA in healthy donors. The assay was immunoSEQ multiplex PCR, and TCRdb's table has in-frame clones only and misses some. The sample lists about 63,000 clones; just under 95% were seen once. Sequencing was performed on PBMCs. The receptors derive from a woman aged 18-29 years in good health and CMV-seropositive. CDR3s include the opening cysteine and the closing phenylalanine or tryptophan. D genes are given only for firm matches. Rows may omit the clone size; those that give it use once, few, many or a size class.

v_gene	j_gene	abundance	d_gene	len	CDR3aa	CDR3nt
TRBV7-9	TRBJ2-7	-	-	15	CASSFYRNRTYEQYF	TGTGCCAGCAGCTTCTACAGAAACCGCACCTACGAGCAGTACTTC
TRBV7-2	TRBJ1-1	-	-	15	CASSLTRVANTEAFF	TGTGCCAGCAGCTTAACCCGGGTAGCTAACACTGAAGCTTTCTTT
TRBV30	TRBJ1-3	-	-	14	CAWSSLISGNTIYF	TGTGCCTGGAGTAGCCTAATTTCTGGAAACACCATATATTTT
TRBV7-6	TRBJ2-3	-	TRBD1	16	CASSHDRTGLTDTQYF	TGTGCCAGCAGCCATGACCGGACAGGGTTGACAGATACGCAGTATTTT
TRBV30	TRBJ2-1	-	TRBD2	13	CAWSILAGNEQFF	TGTGCCTGGAGTATACTAGCGGGCAATGAGCAGTTCTTC
TRBV5-1	TRBJ1-5	-	-	14	CASSLAPTEQPQHF	TGCGCCAGCAGCTTGGCCCCCACAGAACAGCCCCAGCATTTT
TRBV4-2	TRBJ1-2	-	TRBD1	15	CASSPYLGQAYGYTF	TGTGCCAGCAGCCCTTACCTTGGACAGGCCTATGGCTACACCTTC
TRBV5-5	TRBJ1-3	-	-	16	CASSWGDSYSGNTIYF	TGTGCCAGCAGCTGGGGCGACAGCTACTCTGGAAACACCATATATTTT
TRBV20-1	TRBJ2-5	-	-	10	CGAQVGTQYF	TGCGGGGCCCAGGTGGGAACCCAGTACTTC
TRBV19	TRBJ2-7	-	-	16	CASSKSRDSFTYEQYF	TGTGCCAGTAGCAAATCCCGCGATAGCTTCACCTACGAGCAGTACTTC
TRBV5-1	TRBJ2-3	-	-	13	CASSLVATDTQYF	TGCGCCAGCAGCTTGGTAGCCACAGATACGCAGTATTTT
TRBV9	TRBJ1-2	once	-	14	CASSVDGNPYGYTF	TGTGCCAGCAGCGTAGATGGCAATCCCTATGGCTACACCTTC
TRBV7-6	TRBJ2-7	-	-	13	CASSFQGSYEQYF	TGTGCCAGCAGCTTCCAGGGATCCTACGAGCAGTACTTC
TRBV7-3	TRBJ2-1	-	TRBD2	15	CASSLAGGPGNEQFF	TGTGCCAGCAGCTTAGCGGGAGGGCCCGGCAATGAGCAGTTCTTC
TRBV5-1	TRBJ2-7	-	TRBD2	14	CASSLARGAYEQYF	TGCGCCAGCAGCTTGGCTCGGGGGGCCTACGAGCAGTACTTC
TRBV25-1	TRBJ2-4	once	-	18	CASSEWSAAGLAKNIQYF	TGTGCCAGCAGTGAATGGTCAGCGGCAGGACTAGCCAAAAACATTCAGTACTTC
TRBV2	TRBJ1-3	-	-	11	CASSEASTIYF	TGTGCCAGCAGTGAGGCTTCCACCATATATTTT
TRBV6-5	TRBJ1-2	-	-	13	CAATREGSYGYTF	TGTGCCGCTACACGGGAGGGATCCTATGGCTACACCTTC
TRBV29-1	TRBJ2-7	-	TRBD1	17	CSVEERVGTGISYEQYF	TGCAGCGTTGAAGAGAGGGTCGGGACAGGGATCTCCTACGAGCAGTACTTC
TRBV30	TRBJ1-1	-	TRBD1	16	CAWSLQGTGRSTEAFF	TGTGCCTGGAGTTTACAAGGGACAGGGAGGAGTACTGAAGCTTTCTTT
TRBV6-5	TRBJ2-1	-	-	14	CASSYSYTFNEQFF	TGTGCCAGCAGTTACAGTTACACCTTCAATGAGCAGTTCTTC
TRBV4-2	TRBJ2-7	-	-	15	CASSPRTGLRFEQYF	TGTGCCAGCAGCCCCAGGACTGGTTTGAGATTCGAGCAGTACTTC
TRBV4-1	TRBJ1-2	-	-	14	CASSQVNFQGMYTF	TGCGCCAGCAGCCAAGTCAACTTTCAGGGGATGTACACCTTC
TRBV28	TRBJ1-2	-	-	17	CASSLTLDRNLGYGYTF	TGTGCCAGCAGTTTAACCCTAGACAGGAATTTGGGCTATGGCTACACCTTC
TRBV2	TRBJ2-4	-	TRBD2	18	CASSEAPGPGGVKNIQYF	TGTGCCAGCAGTGAAGCCCCGGGACCTGGGGGGGTCAAAAACATTCAGTACTTC
TRBV28	TRBJ2-2	-	-	16	CASRPGHRTNTGELFF	TGTGCCAGCCGCCCGGGTCATCGGACTAACACCGGGGAGCTGTTTTTT
TRBV5-1	TRBJ1-1	once	-	13	CASSLGLGDEAFF	TGCGCCAGCAGCTTGGGTCTCGGAGATGAAGCTTTCTTT